A selection of T cell receptor beta chains follows, all from one sample in a study of post-analysis software for immune sequencing data. TCRdb re-called the PCR reads with MiXCR, one entry per CDR3 protein. Of fewer than 550,000 distinct CDR3 sequences in the sample, 30% to 40% were seen once. The sample taken for sequencing was blood. These receptors all stem from a girl aged 2-17 years with multiple sclerosis. Both conserved end residues are part of each CDR3. The D gene is left open where the match is weak. The size field is filled for only some rows; it gives once, few, many or a size class.

V gene,D gene,clone size,J gene,CDR3 DNA,CDR3 protein
TRBV6-1,TRBD1,NA,TRBJ1-6,TGTGCCAGCAGTACCCGGGACAGGGGGTTGCCCCTCCACTTT,CASSTRDRGLPLHF
TRBV6-5,NA,NA,TRBJ1-5,TGTGCCAGCAGTTACTCCAGGGTACTCAATCAGCCCCAGCATTTT,CASSYSRVLNQPQHF
TRBV7-9,NA,NA,TRBJ1-2,TGTGCCAGCAGCTTAGCTTCGTGGACAGAAACTAACTATGGCTACACCTTC,CASSLASWTETNYGYTF
TRBV9,NA,NA,TRBJ2-5,TGTGCCAGCAGCGTAGATACAGGGTCGCAAGAGACCCAGTACTTC,CASSVDTGSQETQYF
TRBV27,NA,NA,TRBJ2-7,TGTGCCAGCAGTTACGGACCAGGGGCCGAGCAGTACTTC,CASSYGPGAEQYF
TRBV4-1,TRBD2,few,TRBJ2-3,TGCGCCAGCAGCCAAGGCGGACTAGCGGGAACCACAGATACGCAGTATTTT,CASSQGGLAGTTDTQYF
TRBV6-5,NA,few,TRBJ1-6,TGTGCCAGCAGTTACTCGATTTCAGGTGTAGGATCACCCCTCCACTTT,CASSYSISGVGSPLHF
TRBV12-3/TRBV12-4,TRBD1,few,TRBJ2-5,TGTGCCAGCAGGTGGGACAGGGAAGGGACCCAGTACTTC,CASRWDREGTQYF
TRBV12-3/TRBV12-4,NA,NA,TRBJ2-5,TGTGCCAGCAGTTTATTAGGTCCCCGAGTGCAGTACTTC,CASSLLGPRVQYF
TRBV7-2,NA,NA,TRBJ1-2,TGTGCCAGCAGCTTAAGGGACGCAAACTATGGCTACACCTTC,CASSLRDANYGYTF
TRBV4-1,NA,few,TRBJ1-2,TGCGCCAGCAGCCAAGATCCTGTTTCGCGTTCACCAGTTTTATATGGCTACACCTTC,CASSQDPVSRSPVLYGYTF
TRBV10-3,NA,NA,TRBJ2-7,TGTGCCATCAGTGAGTCCCCACTACAACTCTACGAGCAGTACTTC,CAISESPLQLYEQYF
TRBV6-5,TRBD1,many,TRBJ2-7,TGTGCCAGCAGAATGACAGGGCTGGCCTACGAGCAGTACTTC,CASRMTGLAYEQYF
TRBV20-1,NA,NA,TRBJ2-7,TGCAGCGGGATGGGGACTCCCTGGATAGAGCAGTACTTC,CSGMGTPWIEQYF
TRBV29-1,NA,few,TRBJ1-1,TGCAGCGCCGCTCCACGGTTGAACACTGAAGCTTTCTTT,CSAAPRLNTEAFF
TRBV7-3,NA,NA,TRBJ1-1,TGTGCCAGCAGCTTAAGGGGCGACAGGATGAACACTGAAGCTTTCTTT,CASSLRGDRMNTEAFF
TRBV29-1,TRBD1,NA,TRBJ2-7,TGCAGCGTTGGGCAGGGGGCGATCCGCGAGCAGTACTTC,CSVGQGAIREQYF
TRBV6-5,NA,few,TRBJ2-3,TGTGCCAGCAAAAGGGGCTCCACAGATACGCAGTATTTT,CASKRGSTDTQYF
TRBV29-1,TRBD2,NA,TRBJ2-1,TGCAGCGTCGCCCAGCGAGGACTAGCGGGGGGTACCTACAATGAGCAGTTCTTC,CSVAQRGLAGGTYNEQFF
TRBV7-9,TRBD2,few,TRBJ2-1,TGTGCCAGCAGCCAATTAGCGGGGGGCACCTACAATGAGCAGTTCTTC,CASSQLAGGTYNEQFF
TRBV7-6,TRBD2,NA,TRBJ2-7,TGTGCCAGCAGCCGGTTAACTAGCGGGTTATCCTACGAGCAGTACTTC,CASSRLTSGLSYEQYF
TRBV5-6,NA,NA,TRBJ1-1,TGTGCCAGCAGCTCCGTCTCCGAGGGGGTATATACTGAAGCTTTCTTT,CASSSVSEGVYTEAFF
TRBV5-1,NA,few,TRBJ2-1,TGCGCCAGCAGCTTTGAAAGCGGTACATCCTACAATGAGCAGTTCTTC,CASSFESGTSYNEQFF
TRBV29-1,NA,NA,TRBJ2-1,TGCAGCGCTGAAGATGGACCAGGGCTGAATGAGCAGTTCTTC,CSAEDGPGLNEQFF
TRBV10-3,TRBD2,medium-sized,TRBJ2-3,TGTGCCATCAGCCCGGCGGGAGCAGATACGCAGTATTTT,CAISPAGADTQYF
TRBV29-1,TRBD1,few,TRBJ2-7,TGCAGCGCTACTTGGGACAGCCAAATCTCCTACGAGCAGTACTTC,CSATWDSQISYEQYF
TRBV5-1,NA,NA,TRBJ1-1,TGCGCCAGCAGCCGGCTGGGGACACAGAACACTGAAGCTTTCTTT,CASSRLGTQNTEAFF
TRBV19,NA,few,TRBJ1-2,TGTGCCAGTAGTCCGGCCGTGCTCCGTGGCTACACCTTC,CASSPAVLRGYTF
TRBV7-6,NA,NA,TRBJ1-5,TGTGCCAGCAGCTCCCGGGCCGATCAGCCCCAGCATTTT,CASSSRADQPQHF
TRBV20-1,NA,NA,TRBJ2-5,TGCAGTGCCAGTCGTGGGGGGCCCCAGACCCAGTACTTC,CSASRGGPQTQYF
TRBV7-2,TRBD1,NA,TRBJ1-2,TGTGCCAGCAGCCAAGACAGGGTCGAAGAAGATGGCTACACCTTC,CASSQDRVEEDGYTF
TRBV7-8,TRBD2,few,TRBJ2-3,TGTGCCAGCAGCCCGGGACTAGCGGGGGGATATGCTAGCACAGATACGCAGTATTTT,CASSPGLAGGYASTDTQYF
TRBV5-1,TRBD1,NA,TRBJ2-7,TGCGCCAGCAGCTATACCGGGACAGGGGGCAACGAGCAGTACTTC,CASSYTGTGGNEQYF
TRBV28,TRBD1,NA,TRBJ1-4,TGTGCCAGCAGTTTAGGACAGGGATATGAAAAACTGTTTTTT,CASSLGQGYEKLFF
TRBV5-1,NA,few,TRBJ1-1,TGCGCCAGCAGCGTACAACAGGGTCGGGGTACTGAAGCTTTCTTT,CASSVQQGRGTEAFF
TRBV7-2,NA,NA,TRBJ1-4,TGTGCCAGCAGCTTAGTCGGAACAGGGCGTGAAAAACTGTTTTTT,CASSLVGTGREKLFF
TRBV9,NA,NA,TRBJ2-7,TGTGCCAGCAGCGCGGGGGCCTTCTACGAGCAGTACTTC,CASSAGAFYEQYF
TRBV5-1,TRBD1,NA,TRBJ2-2,TGCGCCAGCAGCCGCGGACAGGGGAACACCGGGGAGCGGTTTTTT,CASSRGQGNTGERFF
TRBV18,NA,few,TRBJ2-3,TGTGCCAGCTCACCGCTAGATACGCAGTATTTT,CASSPLDTQYF
TRBV11-2,NA,few,TRBJ2-5,TGTGCCAGCAGCTTAGGTTTGGGGGCGTGGGAGACCCAGTACTTC,CASSLGLGAWETQYF
TRBV28,NA,NA,TRBJ1-2,TGTGCCAGCAGTTATCGGGTCTTCAAGGGGCCGAGCGGCTACACCTTC,CASSYRVFKGPSGYTF
TRBV18,TRBD1,NA,TRBJ2-1,TGTGCCAGCTCACCACCTGACAGGGCGGCTCTATATGAGCAGTTCTTC,CASSPPDRAALYEQFF
TRBV11-1,TRBD1,NA,TRBJ2-3,TGTGCCAGCAGGTCGACAGGGCATAGGGGAGATACGCAGTATTTT,CASRSTGHRGDTQYF
TRBV18,NA,NA,TRBJ2-5,TGTGCCAGCTCACCACAGGCCGTGGGGGAGACCCAGTACTTC,CASSPQAVGETQYF
TRBV20-1,NA,NA,TRBJ1-5,TGCAGTGCCAGTTGGACACTCCTCAATCAGCCCCAGCATTTT,CSASWTLLNQPQHF
TRBV5-1,NA,NA,TRBJ2-5,TGCGCCAGCAGCTTGGCACAATCGACTGGGGCCCAGTACTTC,CASSLAQSTGAQYF
TRBV12-3/TRBV12-4,NA,once,TRBJ1-4,TGTGCCAGCAGACCAACAACTAATGAAAAACTGTTTTTT,CASRPTTNEKLFF
TRBV4-1,NA,few,TRBJ1-2,TGCGCCAGCAGCCAAGATCATGGGAAGGCTGGCTACACCTTC,CASSQDHGKAGYTF
TRBV6-5,NA,NA,TRBJ1-3,TGTGCCAGCAGTTACTCGCCAGGGCCCGGAAACACCATATATTTT,CASSYSPGPGNTIYF
TRBV20-1,TRBD2,NA,TRBJ2-5,TGCAGTGCTACCCGGGACTACCCCTACAATGAGCAGTACTTC,CSATRDYPYNEQYF
TRBV27,TRBD2,NA,TRBJ2-1,TGTGCCAGCAGTTCGGGGGGGCAGAGCTCCTACAATAAGCAGTTCTTC,CASSSGGQSSYNKQFF
TRBV11-2,NA,NA,TRBJ2-3,TGTGCCAGCAGCCTAAGGAACGGTCCAGATACGCAGTATTTT,CASSLRNGPDTQYF
TRBV4-1,NA,NA,TRBJ1-2,TGCGCCAGCAGCCAAGGACCTCGGGTCAACTATGGCCACACCTTC,CASSQGPRVNYGHTF